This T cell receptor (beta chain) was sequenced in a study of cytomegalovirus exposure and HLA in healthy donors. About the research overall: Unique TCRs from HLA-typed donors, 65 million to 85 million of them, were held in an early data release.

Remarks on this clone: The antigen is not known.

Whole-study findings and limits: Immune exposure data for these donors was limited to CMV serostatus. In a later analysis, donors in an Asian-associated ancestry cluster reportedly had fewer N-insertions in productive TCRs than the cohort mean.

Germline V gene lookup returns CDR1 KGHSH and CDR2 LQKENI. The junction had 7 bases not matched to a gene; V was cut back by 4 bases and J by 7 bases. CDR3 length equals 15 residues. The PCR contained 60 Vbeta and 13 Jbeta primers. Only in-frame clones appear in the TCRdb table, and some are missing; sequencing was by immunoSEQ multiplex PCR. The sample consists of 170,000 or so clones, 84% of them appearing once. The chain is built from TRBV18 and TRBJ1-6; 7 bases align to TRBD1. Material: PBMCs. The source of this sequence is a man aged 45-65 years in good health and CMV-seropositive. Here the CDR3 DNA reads TGTGCCAGCTCACTGTTACAGGGGTCAAATTCACCCCTCCACTTT. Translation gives CASSLLQGSNSPLHF.